What follows describes a single T cell receptor beta chain. This entry belongs to a study of blood T cell repertoires in COVID-19. Background on the study: Samples representing acute and convalescent COVID-19 were sourced from the United States, Italy and Spain. Nucleic acid was either cDNA or gDNA, and it came from T cells, B-cell-depleted T cells, or PBMCs.

V dropped 4 bases and J dropped 6; count of bases not matched to a gene: 10. Germline values: CDR1 SEHNR, CDR2 FQNEAQ (reference sequence). CDR3 size: 16 residues. The cohort comprised adults aged roughly 18 to 100 years residing in around 25 US areas. Using immunoSEQ multiplex PCR, the repertoire was profiled, and TCRdb retains in-frame clones only, with some absent. The table lists a few hundred thousand clones, approximately 92% of them singletons. Specimen: PBMCs or T cells enriched from blood (not recorded which). The chain combines TRBV7-9 with TRBJ2-1, with TRBD2 identical over 9 bases. The sequence was obtained from a man between 18 and 29 years old who had recovered from COVID-19. This CDR3 reads CASSSFSGSTFNEQFF. The CDR3, as DNA: TGTGCCAGCAGCTCCTTTAGCGGGAGTACGTTCAATGAGCAGTTCTTC.